Reported below is one T cell receptor (beta chain). Its cognate antigen has yet to be identified. It has no much larger one-base neighbor in the sample; base qualities were not kept. This specimen comes from a study of shared clonotypes between healthy human individuals (dated by TCRdb to about 2020). General notes on the study: A few men and a couple of women, aged 18 to 49 years, made up the cohort. To increase sequencing depth and limit assay-specific biases, different laboratories used diverse techniques to prepare libraries and sequence TCR repertoires. The study deeply sequenced blood TCR repertoires of about 5 healthy adults to estimate repertoire size and the extent of clonotype sharing between individuals. Between about 0.9 and 9 billion PBMCs per donor were obtained by leukapheresis. Per donor, three plates each were used for CD4 naive and CD4 memory, two for CD8 naive, and one for CD8 memory. Broad study findings and their caveats: Higher generation probabilities were observed for clonotypes shared by all four sorted-subset donors than for non-shared clonotypes. Rarefaction of sorted-subset datasets indicated incomplete sequencing despite the large sequencing depth. Because the study included a small number of donors, the genetic and exposure-history diversity represented was limited. Naive subsets generally had larger estimated clonotype richness than memory subsets. Pairwise subsampling led to the expectation that sequencing depth would affect the degree of clonotype sharing among donors. Sampling was restricted to blood, and TCR repertoires in tissue are likely to differ from TCR repertoires in blood. When several donors were compared, the shared fraction of clonotypes was approximately 5% for naive CD4, 3.5% to 4% for naive CD8, 2% to 2.5% for memory CD4, and roughly 0.4% for memory CD8.

V is cut by 4 bases and J by 1 base, and the space between the germline ends is 8 bases. The germline V gene encodes CDR1 SGHAT and CDR2 FQNNGV. Inclusive of the bounding cysteine and phenylalanine, the CDR3 is 14 residues long. CDR3 DNA is the only sequence kept; it has 42 bases, read in frame from the first base. TCR CDR3 regions were amplified from genomic DNA by multiplex PCR using the deep immunoSEQ assay. Extracted genomic DNA from each cell subset was spread evenly across all wells of several immunoSEQ 96-well plates, with each plate serving as a replicate. For sorted subsets, each replicate PCR was loaded with 200 ng genomic DNA, equivalent to 30,000 or so T cell genomes. Purified libraries were quantified with a Qubit 3.0 fluorometer, sized on a Bioanalyzer 2100, and re-quantified with the KAPA Library Quantification kit. A separate single-read 150-cycle Illumina NextSeq 550 flow cell was used to sequence each immunoSEQ 96-well plate. The authors' pipeline ran thus. The immunoSEQ output contained only junctional sequences without quality scores, so filtering could not match that applied to full-length reads. Sequences were annotated with PyIR, a Python wrapper for IgBLAST v1.9, using IMGT germline references to assign V/J genes and CDR3. Any read was removed if the V/J assignment was weak (E-value above 1e-6), the CDR3 was missing, or the read contained stop codons, out-of-frame junctions, or ambiguous translated residues. A V3J clonotype was defined by an identical inferred V gene, J gene, and CDR3 amino acid sequence. Percentage overlap between repertoires was calculated by dividing the number of shared unique clonotypes by the size of the smaller repertoire. Repertoire richness was assessed with RTK rarefaction, the Chao1 estimator, and Recon v2.1 estimates of unobserved clonotypes. Generation probabilities for all TCRbeta clonotypes obtained by the gDNA method from several donors were computed using OLGA. In TCRdb, the immuneACCESS table is reduced to in-frame sequences with V and J assigned. These tables do not hold every clone; where another copy was compared, an unresolved V gene accounts for under half, and the others remain unexplained. Clonal size and the V and J genes are those of that table, whereas D and trimming came from the DNA. In all, the sample holds about 550,000 clones, and about 95% of those were seen once. Together, the top ten hold around 0.11% of the sample.

CD8 naive samples were CD45RO-negative cells positively selected for CCR7, giving a CD45RA+CCR7+ population that excluded TemRA cells. Healthy HIV-negative adults with no recently reported acute infections or vaccinations were included as donors. Every donor was a Caucasian adult living in Nashville, Tennessee, USA. Blood was collected by leukapheresis, and PBMCs were isolated by Ficoll-Histopaque density gradient centrifugation and then cryopreserved in liquid nitrogen vapor phase. Analytical flow cytometry was used to check the purity and quantity of every magnetically sorted T cell population. Each sorted fraction had its genomic DNA isolated and then quantified by UV absorbance on a Nanodrop 2000c.

The specimen was naive CD8+ T cells sorted from blood. The label giving this sample's cell subset or site can be read as: CD45RA+CCR7+. The sequence came from a woman aged 25-40 years in good health. The V gene is TRBV11-2 and the J gene is TRBJ2-1; no confident D gene assignment can be made. CDR3 reads: CASSSWDSYNEQFF. The DNA sequence reads TGTGCCAGCAGCTCATGGGATTCCTACAATGAGCAGTTCTTC.